This T cell receptor (beta chain) came from a study of spatial heterogeneity in lung cancer. V lost 6 bases, J lost 0 bases, and 1 base stayed unmatched. CDR3 size: 14 residues. Time point in this sample: sample taken at primary tumor resection. The donor population consisted of some 72 patients with untreated, early-stage non-small cell lung cancer. Without sorting, whole RNA was sequenced from tumor, nontumor lung or frozen PBMC. Every molecule of TCR cDNA had its own unique molecular identifier. TCRdb ran MiXCR on the 5' RACE reads and lists one entry per CDR3 protein. The sample records 35,000 to 50,000 distinct CDR3 sequences, approximately 3% being singletons. There are many counts of this clonotype.

This receptor was taken from a male donor with early-stage non-small cell lung cancer. This chain links TRBV12-3 or TRBV12-4 with TRBJ2-2; 7 bases map to TRBD1. The material was normal lung tissue next to the tumor, obtained at surgery. DNA of the CDR3: TGTGCCAGCAGAGGGACAGCGAACACCGGGGAGCTGTTTTTT. This gives the protein CASRGTANTGELFF.